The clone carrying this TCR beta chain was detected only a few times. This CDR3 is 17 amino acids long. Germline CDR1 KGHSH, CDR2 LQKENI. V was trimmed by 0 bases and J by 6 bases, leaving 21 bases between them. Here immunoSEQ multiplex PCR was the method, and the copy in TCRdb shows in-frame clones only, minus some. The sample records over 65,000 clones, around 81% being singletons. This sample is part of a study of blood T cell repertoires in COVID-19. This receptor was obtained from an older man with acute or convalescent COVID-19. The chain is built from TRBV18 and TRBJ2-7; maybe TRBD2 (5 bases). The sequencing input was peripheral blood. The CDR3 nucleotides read TGTGCCAGCTCACCACCGGTGTTTAGCGAGACGACGGGCGAGCAGTACTTC. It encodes CASSPPVFSETTGEQYF.